This record looks at one T cell receptor beta chain sequence and its context. Its antigen is not identified. V gave up 5 bases and J gave up 2 bases, with 11 bases separating them. Germline assignment: CDR1 DFQATT and CDR2 SNEGSKA (reference sequence). The CDR3 contains 13 residues. The source of the sample is a study of T-cell reconstitution after alpha-beta-depleted transplantation in children. The TCRbeta library incorporated unique molecular identifiers. TCRdb fed the PCR reads into MiXCR, producing one record per CDR3 protein. Altogether a few hundred thousand distinct CDR3 sequences are present, over 20% being singletons, with the ten largest covering about 35%. Overall study results and limits: Where some patients showed high TCRbeta diversity at day 60, it came from recipient T cells and thymic progenitors that had survived. One year after transplant, T-cell counts and diversity came mostly from newly produced T cells. Several hundred graft clones that had expanded were reportedly the source of alpha-beta T cells about two months after transplant.

The V and J genes are TRBV20-1 and TRBJ2-3, with TRBD1 as a possible D gene (6 bases). The sequencing here drew on PBMCs, taken before TCRalphabeta/CD19-depleted stem cell transplant. The TCR comes from a boy younger than two with Wiskott-Aldrich syndrome, due to receive a stem cell transplant. The CDR3 region is CSAPRDNTDTQYF. The CDR3 DNA reads as TGCAGTGCTCCCCGGGACAACACAGATACGCAGTATTTT.